Below are 14 T cell receptor beta chains sequenced from a single sample in a study of human CD4 T cells and Enterobacteriaceae. Sorting took every CD4+ cell except CD45RA+CCR7+CD95- naive cells, reaching over 98% purity. Sequenced by immunoSEQ multiplex PCR; TCRdb stores in-frame clones only, minus some. The sample contains under 35,000 clones, approximately 84% of which appear only once. Source material: memory CD4+ T cells from blood. The receptors derive from a human donor in good health.

The rearrangement joins TRBV25-1 to TRBJ2-7, with 11 bases identical to TRBD2. The germline CDR1 and CDR2 sequences are MGHDK and SYGVNS. V was pared by 1 base and J by 1 base, with 0 bases of the junction left unmatched. This CDR3 contains 15 residues. As DNA, the CDR3 is TGTGCCAGCAGTGAATGGACTAGCGGGTCCTACGAGCAGTACTTC. It encodes CASSEWTSGSYEQYF.

Details on this clone: One junction end disagrees with the germline gene, perhaps due to a read error. The V and J genes are TRBV2 and TRBJ2-5; 15 nucleotides agree with TRBD2. The CDR3 covers 15 residues. Germline assignment: CDR1 SNHLY and CDR2 FYNNEI. The CDR3 spells CASTLEGTSGRTADF. CDR3 nucleotides: TGTGCCAGCACCCTGGAGGGGACTAGCGGGAGGACCGCGGACTTC.

This chain joins TRBV2 and TRBJ2-7; D is possibly TRBD1 or TRBD2 (6 bases each). The germline CDR1 and CDR2 sequences are SNHLY and FYNNEI. Trimming took 6 bases from V and 4 from J, leaving 13 bases between them. This CDR3 is built from 13 residues. CDR3 loop: CASREGVKYEQYF. DNA of the CDR3: TGTGCCAGCAGGGAGGGGGTGAAATACGAGCAGTACTTC.

The chain uses TRBV5-1 and TRBJ2-3; maybe TRBD2 (5 bases). From germline, CDR1 is SGHRS and CDR2 YFSETQ. The CDR3 consists of 15 residues. V dropped 4 bases and J dropped 1 base, with 13 bases sitting between them. The CDR3 DNA is TGCGCCAGCAGCCGAGGGAATTCGGGCACAGATACGCAGTATTTT. The encoded protein is CASSRGNSGTDTQYF.

The J gene is TRBJ1-4, the V gene TRBV15; D is undetermined. Trimming left V 2 bases short and J 4 bases short, with 11 bases between. The length of the CDR3 is 15 residues. CDR1 and CDR2 from the germline V gene are LNHNV and YYDKDF (reference sequence). CDR3 protein: CATSRIGAINEKLFF. Here the CDR3 DNA reads TGTGCCACCAGCAGAATAGGAGCCATTAATGAAAAACTGTTTTTT.

The chain uses TRBV28 and TRBJ1-1, with D unclear. This CDR3 spans 15 amino acids. Trimming cost V 3 bases and J 1 base, with 12 bases left between them. CDR1 MDHEN and CDR2 SYDVKM come from the germline V gene. CDR3 in DNA: TGTGCCAGCAGTTTTAGCGTCACCCCGAACACTGAAGCTTTCTTT. Translating it yields CASSFSVTPNTEAFF.

The rearrangement links TRBV4-2 to TRBJ2-3; 11 positions match TRBD2. Germline CDR1 reads LGHNA; CDR2 reads YNFKEQ. The CDR3 runs to 16 residues. V lost 4 bases, J lost 2 bases, and 5 bases stayed unmatched. The CDR3 protein is CASSPRTSGHTDTQYF. CDR3 bases: TGTGCCAGCAGCCCCCGGACTAGCGGGCACACAGATACGCAGTATTTT.

This rearrangement joins TRBV28 to TRBJ2-1, with D unresolved. Germline-derived CDR1 and CDR2 are MDHEN and SYDVKM. The CDR3 is made up of 14 amino acids. Trimming pared 2 bases from V and 4 bases from J, leaving 9 bases between. CDR3 sequence: CASSLPSQYNEQFF. CDR3 DNA sequence: TGTGCCAGCAGTTTACCGTCCCAATACAATGAGCAGTTCTTC.

V and J are TRBV2 and TRBJ2-7, with TRBD2 as a possible D gene (5 bases). Trimming stripped 5 bases from V and 2 bases from J, with 19 bases between. The CDR3 spans 16 residues. Per germline, CDR1 SNHLY and CDR2 FYNNEI. CDR3 region: CASSLRTGPIAYEQYF. CDR3 nucleotide sequence: TGTGCCAGCAGTCTGCGGACTGGACCTATCGCCTACGAGCAGTACTTC. Looking up the rest from reference TRBV2 and TRBJ2-7 gives the full variable domain: EPEVTQTPSHQVTQMGQEVILRCVPISNHLYFYWYRQILGQKVEFLVSFYNNEISEKSEIFDDQFSVERPDGSNFTLKIRSTKLEDSAMYFCASSLRTGPIAYEQYFGPGTRLTVT.

Only a few counts were recorded for this clone. The CDR3 is CASSGLAGGTGELFF. Here the CDR3 DNA reads TGTGCCAGCAGCGGACTAGCGGGAGGGACCGGGGAGCTGTTTTTT. The chain uses TRBV25-1 and TRBJ2-2, with TRBD2 matching 15 bases. Looked up from germline, CDR1 is MGHDK and CDR2 is SYGVNS. Trimming removed 6 bases from V and 5 bases from J; junction bases left unmatched: 1. This CDR3 comprises 15 residues.

This clone has just one count. The V and J genes are TRBV7-2 and TRBJ2-1, with D possibly matching TRBD1 (6 bases). V was pared by 7 bases and J by 5 bases, with 9 bases between. The CDR3 has 12 amino acids. Germline V CDR1 and CDR2: SGHTA, FQGNSA. CDR3 in amino acids: CASNGGHNEQFF. In nucleotides, the CDR3 is TGTGCCAGCAATGGGGGCCACAATGAGCAGTTCTTC.

This clone was counted only a few times. V gene TRBV7-2 combines with J gene TRBJ2-5; D may be TRBD2 (6 bases). Looked up from germline, CDR1 is SGHTA and CDR2 is FQGNSA. This CDR3 contains 18 residues. Deletions cut 5 bases from V and 2 bases from J, with 24 bases between. The CDR3 sequence: CASSPWKTWGSGQETQYF. For the CDR3, the DNA is TGTGCCAGCAGCCCATGGAAAACATGGGGTAGCGGTCAAGAGACCCAGTACTTC.

The rearrangement joins TRBV9 to TRBJ2-7; D assignment may be TRBD1 or TRBD2 (5 bases each). This CDR3 region has 15 residues. CDR1 is SGDLS, CDR2 YYNGEE, per germline. The germline V and J ends were trimmed by 0 bases and 2 bases, with 12 bases remaining between them. Here the CDR3 reads CASSVAPGATYEQYF. The CDR3 region has the DNA TGTGCCAGCAGCGTAGCCCCCGGGGCTACCTACGAGCAGTACTTC. Together with reference TRBV9 and TRBJ2-7, the CDR3 gives the full variable domain: DSGVTQTPKHLITATGQRVTLRCSPRSGDLSVYWYQQSLDQGLQFLIQYYNGEERAKGNILERFSAQQFPDLHSELNLSSLELGDSALYFCASSVAPGATYEQYFGPGTRLTVT.

The V call is TRBV29-1, the J call TRBJ1-2, with 10 positions matching TRBD1. The ends lost 7 bases at V and 6 bases at J; junction bases unmatched: 2. The CDR3 sequence is 11 residues long. Germline V gene data show CDR1 as SQVTM and CDR2 as ANQGSEA. The DNA for the CDR3 is TGCAGCGCCGGGACAGGGGATGGCTACACCTTC. Translation: CSAGTGDGYTF.